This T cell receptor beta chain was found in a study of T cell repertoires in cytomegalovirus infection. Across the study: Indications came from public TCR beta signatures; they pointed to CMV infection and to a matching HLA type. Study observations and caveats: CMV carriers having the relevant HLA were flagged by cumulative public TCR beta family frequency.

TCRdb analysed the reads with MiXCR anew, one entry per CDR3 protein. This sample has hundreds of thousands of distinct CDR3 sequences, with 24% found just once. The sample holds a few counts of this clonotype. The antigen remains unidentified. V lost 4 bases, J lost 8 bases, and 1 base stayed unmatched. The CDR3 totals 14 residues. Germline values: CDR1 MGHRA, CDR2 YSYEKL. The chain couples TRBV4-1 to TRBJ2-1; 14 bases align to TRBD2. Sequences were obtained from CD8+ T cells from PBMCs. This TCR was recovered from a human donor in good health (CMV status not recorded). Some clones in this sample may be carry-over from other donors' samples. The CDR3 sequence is CASSRTSGGYEQFF. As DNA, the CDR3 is TGCGCCAGCAGCCGGACTAGCGGGGGGTATGAGCAGTTCTTC.